The subject of this entry is one T cell receptor (beta chain). Its antigen remains undetermined. Base qualities are not provided; no much larger clone lies one nucleotide away. V lost 4 bases and J lost 2 bases; the stretch between them is 17 bases long. The CDR1 and CDR2 encoded by the germline V gene are SGDLS and YYNGEE. The CDR3 holds 16 amino acids from the cysteine to the phenylalanine. The only DNA kept is the CDR3, 48 bases in frame from the first base. This entry is derived from a study of blood T cell repertoires in COVID-19 (dated by TCRdb to 2018 to 2021). Concerning the study at large: Samples from collaborators originated in the United States, Italy and Spain and spanned both the acute and convalescent phases of COVID-19. The prospective study material was composed of cDNA or gDNA derived from T cells, B-cell-depleted T cells, or PBMCs. The dataset comprised deeply sampled blood TCRbeta repertoires from subjects exposed to, actively infected with, or recovered from COVID-19. The repertoires were released in a freely available public database intended as a resource for research on the immune response to SARS-CoV-2. The samples were drawn from two sources: the first 160 participants of the ongoing ImmuneRACE study, and 1,000 to 1,500 subjects contributed by 6 global collaborators. The sample metadata nearly always contained a de-identified subject ID, COVID-19 status, age in years and sex. Where available, HLA class I and class II types were obtained from metadata supplied by the sample provider rather than from assay-based typing.

Findings and caveats that apply to the study as a whole: Clinical and demographic metadata were provided uncurated, with the amount varying by source and participant.

TCRbeta CDR3 regions were amplified from genomic DNA by means of the immunoSEQ Assay, a bias-controlled multiplex PCR. As for how the authors treated the data: Within the assay, amplification of reference gene primers was used to estimate how many nucleated cells each sample contained. To quantify the absolute abundance of each unique TCRbeta CDR3 rearrangement, sequence reads were collapsed and filtered. For each sample, productive Simpson clonality was calculated as the square root of Simpson's diversity index across productive rearrangements. TCRdb took over this immuneACCESS table, retaining in-frame rearrangements with V and J assigned. Such tables are incomplete; in checked studies, under half of the missing clones stem from an unresolved V gene, and the remainder is unexplained. D and trimming come from the DNA, and the V and J calls and clone size come from that table. This sample comprises 250,000 to 300,000 clones, about 86% of them detected only once. The ten biggest clones cover less than 4% of the sample.

Collaborating institutions collected whole blood in K2EDTA tubes following their own protocols. For TCRbeta analysis, collaborators shipped samples in one of three forms: frozen whole blood, isolated PBMCs, or DNA extracted from either of those sample types. The origin of this receptor is a man younger than 35 with active or convalescent COVID-19. The sample taken for sequencing was peripheral blood. In this chain, TRBV9 is recombined with TRBJ2-3, with no reliable assignment of the D segment. The CDR3 loop reads CASSRAVERNTDTQYF. DNA sequence: TGTGCCAGCAGCCGTGCGGTAGAGAGAAACACAGATACGCAGTATTTT.